The 5 T cell receptor beta chains below were found in one sample sequenced in a study of prognosis after radiotherapy for stage I lung cancer (dated by TCRdb to the early 2020s). Sequencing used an Illumina HiSeq 3000. Two rounds of multiplex PCR were used to amplify the TCR beta CDR3 region from genomic DNA. The first PCR round used primers specific to each TRBV and TRBJ gene, and the primer sequences were filed in Chinese patent CN105087789A. TCRdb handled the public reads itself, with Q25 trimming in fastp and clone calling in MiXCR, and kept productive beta chains. Rows merge per CDR3 protein into single entries with the most common DNA and genes. This sample comprises fewer than 40,000 distinct CDR3 sequences, about 34% of them detected only once. Around 35% of the sample belongs to the ten largest clones. Material: PBMCs, obtained before or after stereotactic body radiation therapy (not recorded which). These receptors all come from a donor of 50 years or more with non-small cell lung cancer.

This clonotype showed up many times. The gene calls are TRBV20-1 and TRBJ2-1; 7 bases match TRBD1. There are 14 residues in the CDR3. Germline V gene lookup returns CDR1 DFQATT and CDR2 SNEGSKA (reference sequence). V lost 6 bases and J lost 7; bases outside the gene matches: 12. In DNA form, the CDR3 reads TGCAGTGCCCCAGGACAGGTGTCCCCTAATGAGCAGTTCTTC. Its protein is CSAPGQVSPNEQFF.

About this clonotype: A much larger clone sits a single nucleotide away, making a read error possible. The CDR3 end shows no conserved phenylalanine or tryptophan, and so a read error is likely. The gene calls are TRBV7-9 and TRBJ2-7; D gene unclear. The germline CDR1 and CDR2 sequences are SEHNR and FQNEAQ (reference sequence). Between the trimmed V and J ends, which lost 5 bases and 3 bases, there was a span of 23 bases. This CDR3 has 17 amino acids. Here the CDR3 DNA reads TGTGCCAGCAGCCCACCCCAAGTACAGAGGTTTTTCTACGAGCAGTACCTC. This codes for CASSPPQVQRFFYEQYL.

On this clonotype itself: Given a far larger clone just one base away, this is likely a sequencing read error. This chain joins TRBV6-1 and TRBJ2-1; D might be TRBD1 (8 bases). The germline V gene has CDR1 MNHNS and CDR2 SASEGT. This CDR3 has 13 amino acids. In DNA, the CDR3 is TGTGCCAGCAGACAGGGGGGGGACAATGAGCATTTCTTC. It encodes CASRQGGDNEHFF.

CDR3: CASSHWTDNEKLFF. CDR3 nucleotides: TGTGCCAGCAGCCACTGGACAGATAATGAAAAACTGTTTTTT. The J gene is TRBJ1-4, the V gene TRBV2; a weak D match, TRBD1 (6 bases). CDR1 SNHLY and CDR2 FYNNEI come from the germline V gene. V dropped 6 bases and J dropped 4 bases, with 12 bases sitting between them. This CDR3 comprises 14 residues.

Worth noting for this clonotype: This may stem from a read error, because a much larger clone lies one nucleotide away. The chain recombines TRBV2 with TRBJ2-5; D is unresolved. CDR1 and CDR2 from the germline V gene are SNHLY and FYNNEI. This CDR3 has 11 amino acids. V was cut by 5 bases and J by 5 bases, with 6 bases left in between. The CDR3 here is CASSCEETQYF. CDR3 bases: TGTGCCAGCAGTTGCGAGGAGACCCAGTACTTC.